The entry below gives a single TCR beta chain sequence along with its context. Antigen unknown. The data are from a study of response to subunit inactivated influenza vaccine. TCRdb independently ran MiXCR on the RT-PCR reads; one entry per CDR3 protein. The sample includes about 540,000 distinct CDR3 sequences, 12% to 15% of them seen just once. J was trimmed by 0 bases and V by 4 bases; bases with no gene match: 5. The CDR3 is 15 residues long. The germline V gene has CDR1 SGHRS and CDR2 YFSETQ. Findings and caveats of the study: Every seasonal influenza vaccination brings in few new T cells, the authors suggested.

This TCR came from a man in his fifties who received an inactivated influenza vaccine. The starting material was PBMCs from blood, obtained 12 days after vaccination. The chain carries TRBV5-1 and TRBJ1-1; the match to TRBD1 covers 8 bases. This CDR3 reads CASSKGDRLNTEAFF. In DNA form, the CDR3 reads TGCGCCAGCAGCAAAGGGGACAGGTTGAACACTGAAGCTTTCTTT.